These 12 T cell receptor beta chains were sequenced from one sample in a study of identical twins. TCRdb re-analysed the 5' RACE reads in MiXCR, keeping a single row per CDR3 protein. Here the sample spans 550,000 to 700,000 distinct CDR3 sequences, 21% being singletons. The sample was also reused in another study, on T cells expressing NK-cell markers.

Source material: PBMCs. The source is a woman aged 18-29 years in good health.

This clonotype has more than one count but fewer than ten. This chain connects TRBV15 to TRBJ2-1; no clear D gene. Trimming cost V 4 bases and J 5 bases, with 9 bases left between them. Per the germline V gene, CDR1 is LNHNV and CDR2 is YYDKDF (reference sequence). This CDR3 has 13 residues. The CDR3 protein is CATSTRLDNEQFF. The DNA for the CDR3 is TGTGCCACCAGCACTCGACTGGACAATGAGCAGTTCTTC.

This clonotype came up many times. The genes are TRBV12-3 or TRBV12-4 and TRBJ2-5; tentative D call: TRBD1 (5 bases). The length of the CDR3 is 14 residues. The ends were cut back, 3 bases at V and 6 bases at J, with 14 bases in the middle. The CDR3 DNA sequence: TGTGCCAGCAGTTTTGAACAGGCGATAAAGACCCAGTACTTC. Protein: CASSFEQAIKTQYF.

This clonotype was observed a few times. The gene calls are TRBV20-1 and TRBJ1-5, with D unresolved. CDR1 and CDR2 (germline): DFQATT, SNEGSKA (reference sequence). The CDR3 covers 14 residues. V was clipped by 3 bases and J by 0 bases, with 9 bases between them. This CDR3 is CSASDAGSNQPQHF. The CDR3 DNA sequence: TGCAGTGCTAGTGATGCGGGTAGCAATCAGCCCCAGCATTTT.

This clonotype came up many times. The chain joins TRBV6-5 to TRBJ1-1; no clear D gene. Germline V CDR1 and CDR2: MNHEY, SVGAGI. The CDR3 sequence is 13 residues long. Trimming removed 3 bases from V and 2 bases from J, with 7 bases in between. DNA for the CDR3: TGTGCCAGCAGTTATTTACAAAACACTGAAGCTTTCTTT. This codes for CASSYLQNTEAFF.

This clonotype was recorded at least ten times. A junction end diverges from the germline sequence, so it may reflect a read error. This rearrangement joins TRBV20-1 to TRBJ2-1; TRBD2 matches at 13 bases. The CDR3 spans 11 residues. Germline-derived CDR1 and CDR2 are DFQATT and SNEGSKA (reference sequence). In DNA form, the CDR3 reads TGCAGTGCCTCCCCAGGGACTAGCGGGGTTTTC. This sequence encodes CSASPGTSGVF.

This clonotype showed up just a few times. The J gene is TRBJ2-6, the V gene TRBV20-1; no definite D call. The V gene's germline CDR1 is DFQATT and CDR2 SNEGSKA (reference sequence). The CDR3 is made up of 14 amino acids. Deletions cut 2 bases from V and 2 bases from J, with 7 bases between. In DNA form, the CDR3 reads TGCAGTGCTAGAAACCCGGCTGGGGCCAACGTCCTGACTTTC. This gives the protein CSARNPAGANVLTF.

This clonotype has just a few counts. This chain uses TRBV12-3 or TRBV12-4 with TRBJ2-7; TRBD2 might be the D (7 bases). The CDR3 loop spans 15 amino acids. Trimming pared 3 bases from V and 3 bases from J, leaving 15 bases between. The CDR3 here is CASSLGGRGGYEQYF. The DNA of the CDR3 is TGTGCCAGCAGTTTGGGGGGGCGCGGCGGCTACGAGCAGTACTTC.

The chain links TRBV20-1 to TRBJ2-2, with 11 nucleotides matching TRBD2. This CDR3 has 16 residues. The germline gives CDR1 DFQATT, CDR2 SNEGSKA (reference sequence). Germline trimming cut 4 bases from V and 1 base from J; bases unmatched to any gene: 5. The CDR3 nucleotides read TGCAGTGCTAAACTAGCGGGAGTGATGAACACCGGGGAGCTGTTTTTT. Protein: CSAKLAGVMNTGELFF.

This clonotype has a handful of counts. The chain couples TRBV12-3 or TRBV12-4 to TRBJ2-1; D remains unclear. This CDR3 is 14 amino acids long. The V gene lost 5 bases and the J gene lost 3 bases, with 11 bases spanning the gap. CDR3 bases: TGTGCCAGCAGTGACCTTCCAGACTACAATGAGCAGTTCTTC. Translation gives CASSDLPDYNEQFF.

This clonotype has a handful of counts. The chain recombines TRBV7-3 with TRBJ1-1; 8 bases line up with TRBD1. The CDR3 runs 13 residues. V shed 6 bases, J shed 5 bases, and the junction held 5 bases outside the gene matches. Germline V lookup: CDR1 SGHTA, CDR2 FQGTGA. The CDR3 bases are TGTGCCAGCAGATTACAGGGGGGGACTGAAGCTTTCTTT. Its protein product is CASRLQGGTEAFF. Complete variable domain (other parts from reference TRBV7-3 and TRBJ1-1): GAGVSQTPSNKVTEKGKYVELRCDPISGHTALYWYRQSLGQGPEFLIYFQGTGAADDSGLPNDRFFAVRPEGSVSTLKIQRTERGDSAVYLCASRLQGGTEAFFGQGTRLTVV.

The genes are TRBV29-1 and TRBJ2-1; D uncertain. The V gene's germline CDR1 is SQVTM and CDR2 ANQGSEA. The CDR3 consists of 12 residues. Trimming left V 5 bases short and J 7 bases short, with 12 bases between. As DNA, the CDR3 is TGCAGCGTTATGTGGCAGCAAAATGAGCAGTTCTTC. This gives the protein CSVMWQQNEQFF.

In its sample, this clonotype was seen a few times. The chain recombines TRBV12-3 or TRBV12-4 with TRBJ2-7, with 8 bases aligning to TRBD1. There are 14 residues in the CDR3. Trimming removed 4 bases from V and 2 bases from J; junction bases left unmatched: 4. The CDR3 DNA reads as TGTGCCAGCAGTTCACAGGGACAGGCCTACGAGCAGTACTTC. Its translation: CASSSQGQAYEQYF.